This T cell receptor beta chain appears in the sequencing data of a study of shared clonotypes between healthy human individuals. Points from the study as a whole: Across subsets, estimated richness was generally greater for naive than for memory populations.

Only in-frame clones appear in the TCRdb table, and some are missing; sequencing was by immunoSEQ multiplex PCR. The repertoire holds about 2 million clones, with roughly 95% as singletons. Germline CDR1 reads SGHKS; CDR2 reads YYEKEE (reference sequence). This CDR3 spans 14 amino acids. V lost 0 bases and J lost 11; bases outside the gene matches: 10. Details on this clone: Its matching antigen is unknown.

This clonotype was sampled from a man between 18 and 29 years old in good health. The chain links TRBV5-5 to TRBJ1-2; 7 bases align to TRBD1. Sequencing was done on a sample of naive CD4+ T cells sorted from blood. Stated subset: CD45RA+ positively selected. CDR3 sequence (DNA): TGTGCCAGCAGCTTGGCTCAGGGGGACTCGTTTTACACCTTC. Translation: CASSLAQGDSFYTF. The full variable domain, rest sourced from reference TRBV5-5 and TRBJ1-2, is DAGVTQSPTHLIKTRGQQVTLRCSPISGHKSVSWYQQVLGQGPQFIFQYYEKEERGRGNFPDRFSARQFPNYSSELNVNALLLGDSALYLCASSLAQGDSFYTFGSGTRLTVV.